This TCR beta chain was captured by sequencing in a study of blood T cell repertoires in COVID-19 (dated by TCRdb to the early 2020s). Broadly, across the study: The collaborator samples originated in the United States, Italy and Spain and spanned the acute and convalescent phases of COVID-19. The repertoires were released in a freely available public database meant as a resource for research on the immune response to SARS-CoV-2. Samples came from the ongoing ImmuneRACE study (first 160 participants) plus 1,254 subjects from 6 global collaborators. Nearly every sample came with metadata listing a de-identified subject ID, COVID-19 status, age in years and sex. Subjects who had been exposed to COVID-19, were actively infected with it, or had recovered from it provided the deeply sampled blood TCRbeta repertoires that made up the dataset. The material from the prospective study consisted of cDNA or gDNA derived from T cells, B-cell-depleted T cells, or PBMCs. Where available, HLA class I and class II types were taken from metadata supplied by the sample provider and were not determined by assay-based typing. Results the study describes overall, beyond this receptor: How much clinical and demographic metadata was included differed by source and by participant, and the metadata was provided uncurated.

Participants in the prospective study were aged roughly 18 to 100 years, lived in approximately 26 United States geographic areas, and enrolled through a virtual design. To assign participants to cohorts, the prospective study relied on clinical history that participants themselves reported in a screening survey and a study questionnaire. ImmuneRACE Cohort 3 recovered participants were defined by two consecutive negative NP/OP PCR tests, healthcare professional clearance, or symptom resolution. Mobile phlebotomists in the prospective study collected whole blood, serum and a nasopharyngeal or oropharyngeal swab from every participant. Over an approximately two-month period, participants in the prospective study had the option of providing additional blood draws and questionnaires. Before DNA extraction, prospective study blood samples were shipped either frozen or at room temperature. Trimming costs V 1 base and J 4 bases, and their ends lie 12 bases apart. The germline V gene (reference sequence) provides CDR1 LGHDT and CDR2 YNNKEL. The CDR3 goes from the cysteine to the phenylalanine over 15 residues. Solely the CDR3 DNA is kept, with 45 bases framed from the first base.

TCRbeta CDR3 regions were amplified from genomic DNA by means of the immunoSEQ Assay, a bias-controlled multiplex PCR. In the authors' own workflow: The number of nucleated cells in each sample was estimated by amplification of reference gene primers within the assay. To quantify the absolute abundance of each unique TCRbeta CDR3 rearrangement, sequence reads were collapsed and filtered. For each sample, productive Simpson clonality was calculated by taking the square root of Simpson's diversity index across productive rearrangements. Drawn from immuneACCESS, this table holds only the in-frame rearrangements with V and J called that TCRdb kept. Clones are partly lost; checked studies trace under half to an unresolved V gene and leave the rest unexplained. Clonal size and the V and J genes are those of that table, whereas D and trimming came from the DNA. This sample gives more than 150,000 clones in total; roughly 80% of them show up just once. The ten top clones hold roughly 8% of the sample.

As to this clone: It has no known antigen specificity. No per-base quality is available; no much larger clone lies one base away.

The source is a woman aged 45-60 years who had recovered from COVID-19. The rearrangement combines TRBV3-1 (or the pseudogene TRBV3-2) with TRBJ2-3; there is no confident call for the D gene. The material sequenced was PBMCs or T cells enriched from blood (not recorded which). The nucleotide sequence is TGTGCCAGCAGCCAAGGAAGAGACTCCGCAGATACGCAGTATTTT. Its translation is CASSQGRDSADTQYF.